Each of the 19 T cell receptor beta chains below was sequenced from the same sample in a study of T cell repertoires in cytomegalovirus infection. These TCRs' antigens remain unknown. Via MiXCR, TCRdb re-called the reads, giving one row per CDR3 protein. The sample consists of 200,000 or so distinct CDR3 sequences, about 40% of them appearing once. This sample comprised CD8+ T cells from cultured PBMCs, obtained from culture after CMV antigen stimulation. The receptors derive from a human donor in good health (CMV status not recorded). Some clones in this sample may be carry-over from other donors' samples.

The J gene is TRBJ2-1, the V gene TRBV24-1, with TRBD2 matching 10 bases. The trim removed 0 bases at V and 8 bases at J, leaving 9 bases unmatched. The CDR3 has 17 amino acids. Germline assignment: CDR1 KGHDR and CDR2 SFDVKD. This chain's CDR3 is CATSDLPGTSDGDEQFF. In nucleotides, the CDR3 is TGTGCCACCAGTGATTTGCCAGGGACTAGCGACGGCGATGAGCAGTTCTTC.

V is TRBV7-4 and J is TRBJ1-3; D unclear. The CDR3 is made up of 13 amino acids. CDR1 and CDR2 (germline): SGHVT, SQSDAQ. Trimming took 1 base from V and 2 from J, leaving 3 bases between them. CDR3 DNA sequence: TGTGCCAGCAGCTTAGTCCCTGGAAACACCATATATTTT. Translation gives CASSLVPGNTIYF.

The V and J genes are TRBV11-2 and TRBJ2-7; D ambiguous. The CDR3 covers 13 residues. Trimming left V 3 bases short and J 3 bases short, with 9 bases between. Germline values: CDR1 SGHAT, CDR2 FQNNGV. CDR3 bases: TGTGCCAGCAGCTTCCCGACAAGCTACGAGCAGTACTTC. It is translated as CASSFPTSYEQYF.

The chain carries TRBV6-6 and TRBJ1-2; 12 bases are shared with TRBD1. Germline V gene sequence: CDR1 MNHNY, CDR2 SVGAGI (reference sequence). The CDR3 contains 14 residues. The ends lost 5 bases at V and 8 bases at J; junction bases unmatched: 6. DNA for the CDR3: TGTGCCAGCAGTGGGACAGGGGGCTCGGGAGGCTACACCTTC. Translation: CASSGTGGSGGYTF.

This chain links TRBV7-3 with TRBJ2-2; 7 bases are a match to TRBD1. The CDR3 is 17 amino acids. V lost 5 bases to trimming and J lost 2 bases; unmatched junction nucleotides: 11. CDR1 is SGHTA and CDR2 is FQGTGA in the germline V gene. For the CDR3, the DNA is TGTGCCAGCAGCCCTCGCGCCGGGACAGCAAACACCGGGGAGCTGTTTTTT. It specifies CASSPRAGTANTGELFF.

This clonotype was seen just once. V is TRBV6-1 and J is TRBJ1-1; 10 bases match TRBD1. V shed 2 bases and J 2 bases; nucleotides not matched to a gene: 5. This CDR3 is built from 16 residues. Germline CDR1 is MNHNS and CDR2 is SASEGT. CDR3 DNA sequence: TGTGCCAGCAGTGAAATTGGGACAGGGGTAAACACTGAAGCTTTCTTT. Translated: CASSEIGTGVNTEAFF.

This clonotype was seen a handful of times. The genes are TRBV4-1 and TRBJ2-1, with 9 bases aligning to TRBD2. The CDR3 loop spans 16 amino acids. V shed 2 bases, J shed 6 bases, and the junction held 8 bases outside the gene matches. CDR1 and CDR2 (germline): MGHRA, YSYEKL. The CDR3 sequence: CASSQKAGGPFNEQFF. The DNA of the CDR3 is TGCGCCAGCAGCCAAAAGGCGGGAGGGCCGTTCAATGAGCAGTTCTTC.

To note about this clonotype: This may come from a read error, since a much larger clone is one base off. The chain has TRBV5-1 and TRBJ1-1; possibly TRBD1 for D (5 bases). Germline values: CDR1 SGHRS, CDR2 YFSETQ. CDR3 length equals 15 residues. V gave up 1 base and J gave up 1 base, with 11 bases separating them. The CDR3 loop reads CASSLHQGGNTEAFF. The CDR3 region has the DNA TGCGCCAGCAGCTTGCATCAGGGAGGGAACACTGAAGCTTTCTTT.

The chain carries TRBV10-3 and TRBJ2-2; 7 nucleotides line up with TRBD2. Germline V lookup: CDR1 ENHRY, CDR2 SYGVKD. The trim removed 4 bases at V and 6 bases at J, leaving 8 bases unmatched. The CDR3 is 15 amino acids. The CDR3 is CAISVSGTIPGELFF. In DNA, the CDR3 is TGTGCCATCAGTGTATCCGGGACTATCCCCGGGGAGCTGTTTTTT.

This clonotype came up a few times. V gene TRBV4-2 combines with J gene TRBJ2-2; possible D gene TRBD2, 6 bases. The CDR3 length is 14 residues. Germline values: CDR1 LGHNA, CDR2 YNFKEQ. Trimming took 4 bases from V and 4 from J, leaving 10 bases between them. CDR3 bases: TGTGCCAGCAGCCTTAAGCGGGTCACCGGGGAGCTGTTTTTT. Protein sequence: CASSLKRVTGELFF.

This clonotype showed up many times. The chain recombines TRBV27 with TRBJ2-1; D is unresolved. Trimming left V 2 bases short and J 2 bases short, with 7 bases between. The germline CDR1 and CDR2 sequences are MNHEY and SMNVEV (reference sequence). The CDR3 has 14 amino acids. CDR3 sequence (DNA): TGTGCCAGCAGTTTAACGCCAGCCTACAATGAGCAGTTCTTC. It translates to CASSLTPAYNEQFF.

There are many counts of this clonotype. The J gene is TRBJ2-5, the V gene TRBV18, with D maybe TRBD1 (6 bases). Per germline, CDR1 KGHSH and CDR2 LQKENI. The germline V and J ends were trimmed by 1 base and 0 bases, with 9 bases remaining between them. CDR3 length: 15 residues. CDR3 region: CASSPLQGYQETQYF. Here the CDR3 DNA reads TGTGCCAGCTCACCACTACAGGGATACCAAGAGACCCAGTACTTC.

CDR3 protein: CASSSEYWDTQYF. CDR3 sequence (DNA): TGTGCCAGCAGTTCCGAATATTGGGATACGCAGTATTTT. The genes are TRBV27 and TRBJ2-3; D unresolved. With 4 bases removed from V and 6 bases from J, the gap between germline ends came to 11 bases. The CDR3 extends over 13 amino acids. The V gene's germline CDR1 is MNHEY and CDR2 SMNVEV (reference sequence).

DNA for the CDR3: TGTGCCAGCAGCCCACTAGAAGCCGCGGAACAATACGAGCAGTACTTC. Translation gives CASSPLEAAEQYEQYF. The rearrangement links TRBV7-4 to TRBJ2-7; a possible D gene is TRBD2 (5 bases). This CDR3 is 16 amino acids long. Deletions cut 5 bases from V and 4 bases from J, with 21 bases between. Germline CDR1 and CDR2: SGHVT and SQSDAQ.

This chain connects TRBV9 to TRBJ2-2, with no clear D. This CDR3 region has 11 residues. Trimming removed 3 bases at V and 9 bases at J, with 6 bases between. Germline values: CDR1 SGDLS, CDR2 YYNGEE. The DNA of the CDR3 is TGTGCCAGCAGCGCGGGCAGGGAGCTGTTTTTT. Its protein is CASSAGRELFF.

This clonotype was counted between two and nine times. V and J are TRBV4-1 and TRBJ2-5; D might be TRBD1 or TRBD2, each matching 5 bases. The CDR3 is 14 residues long. V was pared by 5 bases and J by 1 base, with 11 bases between. CDR1 is MGHRA and CDR2 is YSYEKL in the germline V gene. The CDR3 reads CASSYEGIQETQYF. The CDR3 nucleotides read TGCGCCAGCAGCTATGAGGGGATCCAAGAGACCCAGTACTTC.

V and J are TRBV11-2 and TRBJ1-1; D is unclear. Trimming pared 5 bases from V and 10 bases from J, leaving 26 bases between. This CDR3 has 16 residues. Germline V CDR1 and CDR2: SGHAT, FQNNGV. The CDR3 region is CASSPYTTGQNRRAFF. The CDR3 DNA sequence: TGTGCCAGCAGCCCGTACACGACCGGGCAAAATAGAAGAGCTTTCTTT.

V usage is TRBV20-1 and J usage is TRBJ2-7, with 10 bases matching TRBD1. The germline CDR1 and CDR2 sequences are DFQATT and SNEGSKA (reference sequence). Losses at the gene ends were 6 bases for V and 0 bases for J; bases not matched to a gene: 8. This CDR3 is 15 amino acids long. The CDR3 sequence: CSATGTGVGSYEQYF. The CDR3 DNA follows: TGCAGTGCAACCGGGACAGGGGTCGGCTCCTACGAGCAGTACTTC.

The gene calls are TRBV27 and TRBJ1-4; 9 bases match TRBD1. The V gene end was trimmed by 9 bases and the J gene end by 9 bases; junction bases not matched to a gene: 14. The CDR3 spans 15 residues. Germline loops: CDR1 MNHEY, CDR2 SMNVEV (reference sequence). CDR3 loop: CARSPQGDREQKLFF. The DNA for the CDR3 is TGTGCCAGAAGTCCTCAGGGGGACAGGGAACAAAAACTGTTTTTT.